The 8 T cell receptor beta chains below were found in one sample sequenced in a study of the immune and genomic landscape of osteosarcoma. Method: immunoSEQ multiplex PCR; TCRdb's copy keeps in-frame clones and lacks some. The sample lists more than 10,000 clones, about 72% occurring once. Poor-prognosis osteosarcoma patients supplied post-treatment primary, local recurrence and metastasis tumor specimens. Sequenced material: osteosarcoma tumor tissue from the lung. Receptors originate from a human donor with osteosarcoma.

This clone was observed a few times. V and J are TRBV6-1 and TRBJ2-2; the match to TRBD2 covers 8 bases. Germline V gene lookup returns CDR1 MNHNS and CDR2 SASEGT. CDR3 length equals 14 residues. After removal of 5 bases from V and 3 bases from J, the junction contained 2 bases not matched to a gene. CDR3 sequence (DNA): TGTGCCAGCAGTCGGGAGGGGGACACCGGGGAGCTGTTTTTT. Translating it yields CASSREGDTGELFF.

This clone was counted a few times. This chain uses TRBV5-1 with TRBJ2-2, with unresolved D. This CDR3 spans 15 amino acids. The germline V gene encodes CDR1 SGHRS and CDR2 YFSETQ. Trimming cost V 1 base and J 3 bases, with 10 bases left between them. The CDR3 DNA sequence: TGCGCCAGCAGCTTGATGGTAGGAGACACCGGGGAGCTGTTTTTT. Its translation: CASSLMVGDTGELFF.

This clone was seen only a few times. This chain connects TRBV30 to TRBJ1-2; D gene ambiguous. Germline V gives CDR1 GTSNPN, CDR2 SVGIG (reference sequence). The CDR3 is 13 amino acids. V lost 4 bases and J 5 bases, leaving 14 bases between the germline ends. The CDR3 spells CAWNTGVGYGYTF. The CDR3 DNA sequence: TGTGCCTGGAATACCGGGGTGGGTTATGGCTACACCTTC. Supplemented by reference TRBV30 and TRBJ1-2, the full variable domain reads SQTIHQWPATLVQPVGSPLSLECTVEGTSNPNLYWYRQAAGRGLQLLFYSVGIGQISSEVPQNLSASRPQDRQFILSSKKLLLSDSGFYLCAWNTGVGYGYTFGSGTRLTVV.

This clone showed up just once. The chain carries TRBV18 and TRBJ2-3; 11 bases line up with TRBD2. The CDR3 covers 14 residues. Germline V gene data show CDR1 as KGHSH and CDR2 as LQKENI. Unmatched junction bases numbered 3, after V lost 4 bases and J lost 6 bases. The CDR3 reads CASSLAGGHDTQYF. The CDR3 nucleotides read TGTGCCAGCTCACTAGCGGGGGGGCACGATACGCAGTATTTT.

The rearrangement links TRBV6-1 to TRBJ2-7; possibly TRBD2 for D (6 bases). CDR1 MNHNS and CDR2 SASEGT come from the germline V gene. V gave up 10 bases and J gave up 0 bases, with 19 bases separating them. The CDR3 is 15 residues long. CDR3: CATNLEEGSSYEQYF. CDR3 coding DNA: TGTGCCACCAACCTTGAGGAGGGTAGCTCCTACGAGCAGTACTTC.

The chain is built from TRBV20-1 and TRBJ2-5, with D perhaps TRBD1 or TRBD2 (5 bases each). This CDR3 has 11 amino acids. V was shortened by 8 bases and J by 5 bases, with 12 bases between the two germline ends. Per germline, CDR1 DFQATT and CDR2 SNEGSKA (reference sequence). The CDR3 here is CSPTWGETQYF. The DNA of the CDR3 is TGCAGTCCAACCTGGGGGGAGACCCAGTACTTC.

The CDR3 DNA reads TGTGCCAGCAGACTGCAAGCGAACACTGAAGCTTTCTTT. Protein product: CASRLQANTEAFF. The chain carries TRBV11-2 and TRBJ1-1, with D hard to call. The CDR3 is 13 amino acids. Germline V gene sequence: CDR1 SGHAT, CDR2 FQNNGV. Between the trimmed V and J ends, which lost 6 bases and 1 base, there was a span of 9 bases.

This chain connects TRBV19 to TRBJ2-7, with TRBD1 matching over 8 bases. The CDR3 extends over 13 amino acids. Trimming took 4 bases from V and 3 from J; bases not matched to a gene: 2. Germline V lookup: CDR1 LNHDA, CDR2 SQIVND (reference sequence). The CDR3 sequence: CASSTGQGYEQYF. CDR3 sequence (DNA): TGTGCCAGTAGTACTGGACAGGGCTACGAGCAGTACTTC.